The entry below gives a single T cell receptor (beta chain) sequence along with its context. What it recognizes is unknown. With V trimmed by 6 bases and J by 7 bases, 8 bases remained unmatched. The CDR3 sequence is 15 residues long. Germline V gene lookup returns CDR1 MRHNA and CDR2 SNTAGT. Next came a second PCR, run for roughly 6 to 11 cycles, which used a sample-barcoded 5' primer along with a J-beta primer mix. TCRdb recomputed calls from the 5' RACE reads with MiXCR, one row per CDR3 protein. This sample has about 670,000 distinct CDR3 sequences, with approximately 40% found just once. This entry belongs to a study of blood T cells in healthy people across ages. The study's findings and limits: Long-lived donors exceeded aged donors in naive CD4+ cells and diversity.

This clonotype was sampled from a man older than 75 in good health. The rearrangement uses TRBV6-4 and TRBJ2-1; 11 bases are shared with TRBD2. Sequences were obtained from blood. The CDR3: CASSFASGRLNEQFF. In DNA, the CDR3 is TGTGCCAGCAGCTTTGCTAGCGGGAGGTTAAATGAGCAGTTCTTC.